This T cell receptor beta chain was captured by sequencing in a study of T cell responses to AZD1222 COVID-19 vaccine. CDR1 MNHNS and CDR2 SASEGT come from the germline V gene. The CDR3 covers 15 residues. The junction had 6 bases not matched to a gene; V was cut back by 3 bases and J by 6 bases. The data were produced by immunoSEQ multiplex PCR, yet TCRdb's version contains in-frame clones alone and is incomplete. In the table there are 40,000 to 60,000 clones, roughly 80% of which are singletons. The material sequenced was peripheral blood, taken on day 0 of MenACWY control vaccination. The rearrangement links TRBV6-1 to TRBJ1-4; TRBD1 agrees at 8 bases. The sequence derives from an adult in good health. The CDR3 reads CASSDTDRAYEKLFF. The DNA for the CDR3 is TGTGCCAGCAGTGATACGGACAGGGCTTATGAAAAACTGTTTTTT.